Below, 27 T cell receptor beta chains from the same sample are listed, as sequenced in a study of CD8 T cells in ankylosing spondylitis. TCRdb ran MiXCR on the 5' RACE reads and lists one entry per CDR3 protein. The sample has some 220,000 distinct CDR3 sequences; 7% to 10% are singletons. The sample taken for sequencing was blood, either unsorted or a sorted T cell fraction (not recorded which). The receptors derive from a female donor with ankylosing spondylitis or in good health (not recorded which).

This clonotype was counted ten times or more. The chain carries TRBV10-3 and TRBJ2-6; the D is unclear. The CDR3 contains 16 residues. The V end lost 3 bases, the J end lost 0 bases, and 9 bases lay between the germline ends. Germline CDR1 and CDR2: ENHRY and SYGVKD. The CDR3 coding sequence is TGTGCCATCAGTGACGACTTACTCTCTGGGGCCAACGTCCTGACTTTC. Amino acid sequence: CAISDDLLSGANVLTF.

In its sample, this clonotype was seen many times. The chain links TRBV5-1 to TRBJ2-7; no clear D gene. Per the germline V gene, CDR1 is SGHRS and CDR2 is YFSETQ. The length of the CDR3 is 16 residues. V shed 3 bases and J shed 1 base, with 17 bases lying between them. The CDR3 protein is CASSSSETRSSYEQYF. The CDR3 DNA reads TGCGCCAGCAGCTCCAGTGAGACGCGGTCTTCCTACGAGCAGTACTTC.

The gene calls are TRBV7-2 and TRBJ1-5; D possibly corresponds to TRBD1 (5 bases). Germline loops: CDR1 SGHTA, CDR2 FQGNSA. V lost 3 bases, J lost 7 bases, and 16 bases lay in between. CDR3 length: 15 amino acids. CDR3 protein: CASSLGGEEGQPQHF. The DNA of the CDR3 is TGTGCCAGCAGCTTGGGGGGGGAGGAGGGGCAGCCCCAGCATTTT.

This clonotype has ten or more counts. The chain uses TRBV20-1 and TRBJ2-5; 7 bases are shared with TRBD2. The CDR3 extends over 12 amino acids. Germline CDR1 and CDR2: DFQATT and SNEGSKA (reference sequence). Unmatched junction bases numbered 4, after V lost 8 bases and J lost 1 base. Written as DNA, the CDR3 is TGCAGTACCGAGCGGGGCCAAGAGACCCAGTACTTC. Translated: CSTERGQETQYF.

At least ten counts were recorded for this clonotype. The gene calls are TRBV12-3 or TRBV12-4 and TRBJ2-1; the D is unclear. The ends were cut back, 7 bases at V and 11 bases at J, with 18 bases in the middle. The length of the CDR3 is 13 residues. CDR3 DNA: TGTGCCAGCACCACTCCGGGCATCGCCAAGCAGTTCTTC. Translating gives CASTTPGIAKQFF.

On this clonotype itself: One end of the junction is discordant with germline, which a read error may explain. This chain uses TRBV5-4 with TRBJ2-5; 7 positions agree with TRBD1. CDR1 and CDR2 from the germline V gene are SGHNT and YYREEE (reference sequence). The CDR3 sequence is 14 residues long. The CDR3 nucleotides read TGTACCAGCAGCTTGGTGGGACAGCAAGAGACCCAGTACTTC. Its translation is CTSSLVGQQETQYF.

In this sample, this clonotype turned up many times. The J gene is TRBJ1-1, the V gene TRBV10-3, with a weak D call TRBD1 (6 bases). Germline values: CDR1 ENHRY, CDR2 SYGVKD. V was clipped by 0 bases and J by 7 bases, with 12 bases between them. The CDR3 spans 14 residues. CDR3 protein: CAISESDRRGEAFF. CDR3 coding DNA: TGTGCCATCAGTGAGTCTGACAGGCGGGGTGAAGCTTTCTTT.

This clonotype appeared many times. The chain couples TRBV5-1 to TRBJ2-7; 12 positions match TRBD1. This CDR3 is built from 16 residues. Germline values: CDR1 SGHRS, CDR2 YFSETQ. The V gene end was trimmed by 1 base and the J gene end by 7 bases; junction bases not matched to a gene: 9. The CDR3, as DNA: TGCGCCAGCAGCTTGCCCGGGACAGGGGGCAAAGAAGAGCAGTACTTC. It codes for CASSLPGTGGKEEQYF.

This clonotype came up a few times. The gene calls are TRBV7-3 and TRBJ2-2; weak D call: TRBD1 (5 bases). V shed 5 bases and J shed 9 bases, with 22 bases lying between them. Germline V gives CDR1 SGHTA, CDR2 FQGTGA. The CDR3 loop spans 16 amino acids. The CDR3 region is CASSATSGQGFRELFF. CDR3 coding DNA: TGTGCCAGCAGCGCCACATCGGGTCAGGGTTTCCGGGAGCTGTTTTTT.

This clonotype appeared many times. This chain connects TRBV20-1 to TRBJ2-7, with D possibly being TRBD2 (6 bases). The CDR3 loop spans 14 amino acids. V lost 1 base, J lost 6 bases, and 16 bases lay in between. The germline V gene has CDR1 DFQATT and CDR2 SNEGSKA (reference sequence). Here the CDR3 reads CSARAGGKGSEQYF. DNA of the CDR3: TGCAGTGCTAGAGCCGGGGGTAAGGGGTCCGAGCAGTACTTC.

This clonotype was counted at least ten times. The rearrangement uses TRBV15 and TRBJ1-2; 7 bases map to TRBD1. The CDR3 length is 14 residues. The junction had 8 bases not matched to a gene; V was cut back by 3 bases and J by 7 bases. Per the germline V gene, CDR1 is LNHNV and CDR2 is YYDKDF (reference sequence). CDR3 in DNA: TGTGCCACCAGCAGGGGTAGGGGGCTGAGTGGCTACACCTTC. Amino acid sequence: CATSRGRGLSGYTF.

As concerns this clonotype: A read error is possible here, since a much larger clone lies one base away. The chain links TRBV7-9 to TRBJ1-4; 7 bases are a match to TRBD1. Germline V gene sequence: CDR1 SEHNR, CDR2 FQNEAQ (reference sequence). The CDR3 runs 14 residues. The CDR3 nucleotides read TGTGCCAGCGGACAGGCGGGTGGTAATGAAAAACTGATTTTT. Protein sequence: CASGQAGGNEKLIF.

The chain links TRBV4-3 to TRBJ2-2; 7 bases fit TRBD1. The junction had 16 bases not matched to a gene; V was cut back by 4 bases and J by 8 bases. This CDR3 is 17 amino acids long. Germline CDR1 LGHNA, CDR2 YSLEER. Written as DNA, the CDR3 is TGCGCCAGCAGCCCCCAATACAGGGGTACTGGGCGGGGGGAGCTGTTTTTT. Amino acid sequence: CASSPQYRGTGRGELFF.

With respect to this clonotype: With a much larger clone just one base away, this may be a read error. The chain recombines TRBV20-1 with TRBJ2-3; D remains unclear. V lost 7 bases, J lost 6 bases, and 14 bases lay in between. Germline V lookup: CDR1 DFQATT, CDR2 SNEGSKA (reference sequence). CDR3 size: 12 residues. The CDR3 DNA follows: TGCAGTGTGGCCTGGATGGGGGATACGCAGTATTTT. Protein sequence: CSVAWMGDTQYF.

This clonotype showed up just a few times. One junction end disagrees with the germline gene, perhaps due to a read error. V gene TRBV20-1 combines with J gene TRBJ1-2; no clear D. The length of the CDR3 is 16 residues. Looked up from germline, CDR1 is DFQATT and CDR2 is SNEGSKA (reference sequence). For the CDR3, the DNA is TGCTGTGCTAGACCGCGGTCCGGTGTGATAGAAGATGGCTACACCTTC. Protein: CCARPRSGVIEDGYTF.

This clonotype occurred many times. The CDR3 DNA follows: TGTGCCAGCAGTTTAACTAGCGGAAGGGAGCAGTACTTC. It translates to CASSLTSGREQYF. The rearrangement joins TRBV12-3 or TRBV12-4 to TRBJ2-7; 8 positions match TRBD2. Unmatched junction bases numbered 4, after V lost 2 bases and J lost 7 bases. The CDR3 is 13 amino acids.

This clonotype has just a few counts. This chain uses TRBV19 with TRBJ2-1; D is perhaps TRBD2 (6 bases). The CDR3 covers 16 residues. The germline gives CDR1 LNHDA, CDR2 SQIVND (reference sequence). V was pared by 0 bases and J by 8 bases, with 17 bases between. The CDR3: CASSIDRGLMADEQFF. The CDR3 DNA sequence: TGTGCCAGTAGTATAGATAGGGGACTCATGGCCGATGAGCAGTTCTTC.

This clonotype showed up many times. The rearrangement links TRBV20-1 to TRBJ1-1; 11 bases are shared with TRBD1. Germline CDR1 is DFQATT and CDR2 is SNEGSKA (reference sequence). The CDR3 sequence is 14 residues long. Trimming at V came to 6 bases and at J to 3 bases, leaving 6 bases not matched to a gene. The DNA for the CDR3 is TGCAGTGCCACCGGACAGGGGGCCTACACTGAAGCTTTCTTT. This sequence encodes CSATGQGAYTEAFF.

The count of this clonotype is one. This chain connects TRBV5-6 to TRBJ2-5; 8 positions agree with TRBD1. V was clipped by 2 bases and J by 5 bases; unmatched bases: 11. Germline values: CDR1 SGHDT, CDR2 YYEEEE. CDR3 size: 16 residues. CDR3 DNA sequence: TGTGCCAGCAGCTTCTCCCACAGGGGGAGTGATGAGACCCAGTACTTC. Residues: CASSFSHRGSDETQYF.

About this clonotype itself: A read error may be the cause here, since a much bigger clone is one base away. The chain uses TRBV20-1 and TRBJ2-5; D is ambiguous. This CDR3 region has 13 residues. Germline CDR1 is DFQATT and CDR2 is SNEGSKA (reference sequence). Trimming cost V 4 bases and J 0 bases, with 9 bases left between them. CDR3: CSANARDQETQYF. CDR3 nucleotides: TGCAGTGCTAATGCACGGGACCAAGAGACCCAGTACTTC.

This rearrangement joins TRBV7-2 to TRBJ1-2; D may be TRBD1 (6 bases). Trimming stripped 5 bases from V and 6 bases from J, with 13 bases between. The CDR3 extends over 13 amino acids. Germline V gives CDR1 SGHTA, CDR2 FQGNSA. The CDR3 loop is CASSSRTEHGYTF. The CDR3 DNA is TGTGCCAGCAGCAGCAGGACAGAACATGGCTACACCTTC.

This chain joins TRBV6-2 or TRBV6-3 and TRBJ2-7, with TRBD1 as a possible D gene (6 bases). The germline V gene encodes CDR1 MNHEY and CDR2 SVGEGT. The CDR3 runs 12 residues. V lost 9 bases, J lost 0 bases, and 9 bases lay in between. For the CDR3, the DNA is TGTGCCAGGAGGGGGTCCTCCTACGAGCAGTACTTC. Its protein is CARRGSSYEQYF.

Many counts were recorded for this clonotype. This chain joins TRBV5-1 and TRBJ2-2; 8 bases are a match to TRBD1. Germline assignment: CDR1 SGHRS and CDR2 YFSETQ. The ends lost 6 bases at V and 1 base at J; junction bases unmatched: 11. The CDR3 is 17 amino acids. CDR3 loop: CASTPTGEALNTGELFF. CDR3 DNA: TGCGCCAGCACCCCGACAGGGGAGGCCTTGAACACCGGGGAGCTGTTTTTT.

This clonotype was observed at least ten times. The chain couples TRBV5-5 to TRBJ2-1; 7 positions match TRBD2. The CDR3 is 14 residues long. Germline V gives CDR1 SGHKS, CDR2 YYEKEE (reference sequence). With V trimmed by 4 bases and J by 7 bases, 8 bases remained unmatched. The CDR3 DNA reads TGTGCCAGCAGCCCAAGGGGACTAAAGAATGAGCAGTTCTTC. Translated: CASSPRGLKNEQFF.

The CDR3 loop reads CASSSTVEQFF. CDR3 nucleotides: TGTGCCAGCAGCTCAACCGTGGAGCAGTTCTTC. This chain joins TRBV7-2 and TRBJ2-1, with no clear D. Germline V gives CDR1 SGHTA, CDR2 FQGNSA. V lost 4 bases to trimming and J lost 10 bases, with 8 bases between them. The CDR3 extends over 11 amino acids.

V gene TRBV20-1 combines with J gene TRBJ2-7; 9 bases are shared with TRBD2. The CDR3 covers 15 residues. CDR1 and CDR2 (germline): DFQATT, SNEGSKA (reference sequence). V gave up 8 bases and J gave up 4 bases; unmatched junction bases: 15. The CDR3 protein is CSPYHSGTSIYEQYF. CDR3 coding DNA: TGCAGTCCATATCACTCGGGGACTAGCATTTACGAGCAGTACTTC.

At least ten counts were recorded for this clonotype. The V call is TRBV7-8, the J call TRBJ2-2; 11 positions match TRBD1. Germline CDR1 and CDR2: SGHVS and FQNEAQ. The CDR3 covers 15 residues. Trimming took 5 bases from V and 7 from J; bases not matched to a gene: 6. The CDR3 nucleotides are TGTGCCAGCAGCCCCTGGGACAGGGGGAGCGGGGAGCTGTTTTTT. It encodes CASSPWDRGSGELFF.